The rows below give T cell receptor beta chains drawn from one sample of a study of OX40 agonist ivuxolimab in advanced cancers. Data came from immunoSEQ multiplex PCR; TCRdb stores just in-frame clones and leaves some out. The sample has about 91,000 clones; around nine tenths are singletons. Material: CD4+ or CD8+ T cells sorted from blood, obtained in a trial of the OX40 agonist ivuxolimab. The source of these receptors is an adult with an advanced solid tumor such as melanoma, head and neck, liver or kidney cancer. Both conserved end residues are part of each CDR3. D genes are given only for firm matches. A row's size may be missing; if present it is once, few, many or a size class.

v_call: TRBV15
j_call: TRBJ2-2
d_call: NA
clone_size: NA
cdr3_aa: CATSRDRQGMTGELFF
cdr3_nt: TGTGCCACCAGCAGAGATAGGCAGGGGATGACCGGGGAGCTGTTTTTT

v_call: TRBV9
j_call: TRBJ2-4
d_call: NA
clone_size: NA
cdr3_aa: CASSVDLAKNIQYF
cdr3_nt: TGTGCCAGCAGCGTGGATTTAGCCAAAAACATTCAGTACTTC

v_call: TRBV5-1
j_call: TRBJ1-3
d_call: NA
clone_size: NA
cdr3_aa: CASMVGWGSGNTIYF
cdr3_nt: TGCGCCAGCATGGTTGGGTGGGGATCTGGAAACACCATATATTTT

v_call: TRBV4-1
j_call: TRBJ1-5
d_call: TRBD1
clone_size: NA
cdr3_aa: CASSLYPQGAGQPQHF
cdr3_nt: TGCGCCAGCAGCCTATACCCCCAGGGGGCAGGACAGCCCCAGCATTTT

v_call: TRBV11-1
j_call: TRBJ2-7
d_call: NA
clone_size: NA
cdr3_aa: CASSPRRYSYEQYF
cdr3_nt: TGTGCCAGCAGCCCCCGGCGATACTCCTACGAGCAGTACTTC

v_call: TRBV15
j_call: TRBJ2-2
d_call: NA
clone_size: NA
cdr3_aa: CATSRALWGATNTGELFF
cdr3_nt: TGTGCCACCAGCAGAGCTTTGTGGGGGGCGACGAACACCGGGGAGCTGTTTTTT

v_call: TRBV18
j_call: TRBJ1-1
d_call: TRBD1
clone_size: NA
cdr3_aa: CASSPAEARAGGTEAFF
cdr3_nt: TGTGCCAGCTCACCCGCTGAGGCTCGAGCAGGGGGCACTGAAGCTTTCTTT

v_call: TRBV6-5
j_call: TRBJ1-2
d_call: TRBD1
clone_size: NA
cdr3_aa: CASSRTGQDYGYTF
cdr3_nt: TGTGCCAGCAGCCGTACAGGACAGGACTATGGCTACACCTTC

v_call: TRBV12-5
j_call: TRBJ2-7
d_call: NA
clone_size: NA
cdr3_aa: CASGFPAGVGEQYF
cdr3_nt: TGTGCTAGTGGTTTTCCTGCAGGGGTAGGAGAGCAGTACTTC

v_call: TRBV10-3
j_call: TRBJ1-1
d_call: NA
clone_size: NA
cdr3_aa: CAISGGGHGNTEAFF
cdr3_nt: TGTGCCATCAGTGGCGGGGGACACGGAAACACTGAAGCTTTCTTT

v_call: TRBV6-5
j_call: TRBJ1-5
d_call: TRBD1
clone_size: NA
cdr3_aa: CASRPGQRNQPQHF
cdr3_nt: TGTGCCAGCAGGCCGGGACAGAGAAATCAGCCCCAGCATTTT

v_call: TRBV30
j_call: TRBJ2-2
d_call: NA
clone_size: NA
cdr3_aa: CAWGGELFF
cdr3_nt: TGTGCCTGGGGGGGGGAGCTGTTTTTT

v_call: TRBV15
j_call: TRBJ2-1
d_call: NA
clone_size: NA
cdr3_aa: CATSRDKSRAPQFF
cdr3_nt: TGTGCCACCAGCAGAGATAAAAGCAGGGCCCCCCAGTTCTTC

v_call: TRBV20-1
j_call: TRBJ2-7
d_call: NA
clone_size: NA
cdr3_aa: CSSGGAGEQYF
cdr3_nt: TGCAGTAGTGGGGGGGCCGGGGAGCAGTACTTC

v_call: TRBV7-2
j_call: TRBJ2-1
d_call: NA
clone_size: NA
cdr3_aa: CASRPGSSSYNEQFF
cdr3_nt: TGTGCCAGCAGGCCCGGGTCAAGCTCCTACAATGAGCAGTTCTTC

v_call: TRBV29-1
j_call: TRBJ2-5
d_call: NA
clone_size: once
cdr3_aa: CSAGAGEETQYF
cdr3_nt: TGCAGCGCTGGGGCAGGGGAAGAGACCCAGTACTTC

v_call: TRBV5-1
j_call: TRBJ2-1
d_call: NA
clone_size: NA
cdr3_aa: CASSLLGWDNEQFF
cdr3_nt: TGCGCCAGCAGCTTGTTGGGGTGGGACAATGAGCAGTTCTTC

v_call: TRBV5-6
j_call: TRBJ2-3
d_call: NA
clone_size: few
cdr3_aa: CASSLTGTDTQYF
cdr3_nt: TGTGCCAGCAGCTTGACGGGCACAGATACGCAGTATTTT

v_call: TRBV5-5
j_call: TRBJ2-5
d_call: NA
clone_size: NA
cdr3_aa: CASSSKQGPETQYF
cdr3_nt: TGTGCCAGCAGCTCAAAACAGGGCCCAGAGACCCAGTACTTC

v_call: TRBV10-2
j_call: TRBJ1-1
d_call: NA
clone_size: NA
cdr3_aa: CASSVRTENTEAFF
cdr3_nt: TGCGCCAGCAGTGTTAGGACAGAGAACACTGAAGCTTTCTTT

v_call: TRBV7-3
j_call: TRBJ1-2
d_call: TRBD1
clone_size: NA
cdr3_aa: CASSSGQGVYTF
cdr3_nt: TGTGCCAGCAGCTCAGGACAGGGAGTCTACACCTTC

v_call: TRBV19
j_call: TRBJ1-5
d_call: NA
clone_size: NA
cdr3_aa: CASSTLGVSNQPQHF
cdr3_nt: TGTGCCAGTAGTACCCTCGGTGTTAGCAATCAGCCCCAGCATTTT

v_call: TRBV19
j_call: TRBJ2-7
d_call: NA
clone_size: NA
cdr3_aa: CASRFLEQYF
cdr3_nt: TGTGCCAGTAGGTTCCTCGAGCAGTACTTC

v_call: TRBV2
j_call: TRBJ2-7
d_call: NA
clone_size: NA
cdr3_aa: CASNLQGSGEQYF
cdr3_nt: TGTGCCAGCAACCTACAGGGTTCTGGCGAGCAGTACTTC

v_call: TRBV20-1
j_call: TRBJ1-6
d_call: NA
clone_size: NA
cdr3_aa: CSATRGSPLHF
cdr3_nt: TGCAGTGCTACTCGGGGATCACCCCTCCACTTT

v_call: TRBV7-2
j_call: TRBJ2-5
d_call: TRBD1
clone_size: once
cdr3_aa: CASSAQGAWETQYF
cdr3_nt: TGTGCCAGCAGCGCACAGGGGGCTTGGGAGACCCAGTACTTC